This passage covers 21 T cell receptor beta chains from one sample sequenced in a study of CD8 T cells in Susac syndrome. cDNA came from 0.5 to 1 ug RNA primed by random hexamers. Using its own MiXCR run on the immunoSEQ multiplex PCR reads, TCRdb lists one record per CDR3 protein. The sample carries fewer than 150,000 distinct CDR3 sequences, about 94% recorded once. The sequencing input was CD8+ T cells from PBMCs. The receptors originated from a human donor in good health.

The gene calls are TRBV20-1 and TRBJ2-7, with D tentatively TRBD1 (5 bases). The CDR3 is 15 amino acids. The germline gives CDR1 DFQATT, CDR2 SNEGSKA (reference sequence). V was pared by 4 bases and J by 3 bases, with 19 bases between. The CDR3 sequence: CSATHGGQSFYEQYF. The CDR3 bases are TGCAGTGCTACCCACGGCGGACAAAGTTTCTACGAGCAGTACTTC.

J is TRBJ2-5 and V is TRBV6-5; the match to TRBD1 covers 7 bases. Germline V gene sequence: CDR1 MNHEY, CDR2 SVGAGI. The CDR3 runs 14 residues. J was trimmed by 5 bases and V by 8 bases; bases with no gene match: 11. DNA for the CDR3: TGTGCCAGCCAGGGGGTTAGTTTATGGGAGACCCAGTACTTC. Translated, it gives CASQGVSLWETQYF.

Only a few counts were recorded for this clonotype. This sequence joins TRBV7-9 and TRBJ2-7; 11 nucleotides line up with TRBD2. Germline lookup yields CDR1 SEHNR and CDR2 FQNEAQ (reference sequence). J gave up 3 bases and V 3 bases, and 4 bases lay outside the gene matches. The CDR3 covers 15 residues. CDR3 coding DNA: TGTGCCAGCAGCTTGGTAACTAGCGGGAGCTACGAGCAGTACTTC. Protein: CASSLVTSGSYEQYF.

This rearrangement joins TRBV27 to TRBJ2-2; D is possibly TRBD1 (6 bases). Trimming removed 3 bases from V and 6 bases from J, with 11 bases in between. Germline assignment: CDR1 MNHEY and CDR2 SMNVEV (reference sequence). The CDR3 totals 14 residues. The CDR3 coding sequence is TGTGCCAGCAGTTTGATTACAGGGTCCGGGGAGCTGTTTTTT. It translates to CASSLITGSGELFF.

This chain joins TRBV15 and TRBJ1-2; D is undetermined. The V gene lost 1 base and the J gene lost 4 bases, with 13 bases spanning the gap. The CDR3 is 15 residues long. CDR1 and CDR2 (germline): LNHNV, YYDKDF (reference sequence). The CDR3 sequence is CATSRVEGSVYGYTF. CDR3 bases: TGTGCCACCAGCAGAGTTGAAGGGTCGGTCTATGGCTACACCTTC.

The J gene is TRBJ2-2, the V gene TRBV9; no definite D call. CDR3 length: 11 amino acids. Trimming removed 0 bases at V and 10 bases at J, with 4 bases between. Germline values: CDR1 SGDLS, CDR2 YYNGEE. The CDR3 bases are TGTGCCAGCAGCGTAGAGGAGGAGCTGTTTTTT. It specifies CASSVEEELFF.

V and J are TRBV29-1 and TRBJ2-2, with D tentatively TRBD2 (6 bases). The CDR3 is 13 residues long. Germline assignment: CDR1 SQVTM and CDR2 ANQGSEA. Trimming cost V 4 bases and J 0 bases, with 6 bases left between them. The CDR3 DNA sequence: TGCAGCGTTGGGACTACGAACACCGGGGAGCTGTTTTTT. As protein: CSVGTTNTGELFF.

V usage is TRBV29-1 and J usage is TRBJ1-2; D gene unclear. Trimming stripped 2 bases from V and 4 bases from J, with 11 bases between. Germline assignment: CDR1 SQVTM and CDR2 ANQGSEA. CDR3 length: 13 residues. The CDR3: CSVERPTGYGYTF. The DNA of the CDR3 is TGCAGCGTTGAAAGGCCGACGGGCTATGGCTACACCTTC.

A note on this clonotype: At one boundary the junction diverges from the germline segment, which might be a read error. The chain combines TRBV7-9 with TRBJ2-1, with 13 bases lining up with TRBD2. CDR1 and CDR2 (germline): SEHNR, FQNEAQ (reference sequence). CDR3 size: 12 residues. The CDR3 sequence: CASSPGTSGKSF. The DNA of the CDR3 is TGTGCCAGCAGCCCCGGGACTAGCGGGAAGAGCTTC.

The gene calls are TRBV15 and TRBJ2-7, with TRBD1 as a possible D gene (6 bases). Germline V CDR1 and CDR2: LNHNV, YYDKDF (reference sequence). V lost 3 bases and J 0 bases, leaving 12 bases between the germline ends. This CDR3 region has 15 residues. The CDR3 is CATSRNRDTSYEQYF. CDR3 nucleotide sequence: TGTGCCACCAGCAGGAACCGGGACACCTCCTACGAGCAGTACTTC.

The V and J genes are TRBV20-1 and TRBJ2-7, with D perhaps assigned TRBD1 or TRBD2 (5 bases each). V lost 5 bases and J lost 3, with 14 bases in between. Germline-derived CDR1 and CDR2 are DFQATT and SNEGSKA (reference sequence). This CDR3 has 13 residues. The CDR3, as DNA: TGCAGTGCTGTACCGGGACCTAACTACGAGCAGTACTTC. It is translated as CSAVPGPNYEQYF.

CDR3 nucleotide sequence: TGCAGTGCGCAGCCGGACAGGGATTACGAGCAGTACTTC. Translation: CSAQPDRDYEQYF. The genes are TRBV20-1 and TRBJ2-7, with 8 bases aligning to TRBD1. Germline CDR1 is DFQATT and CDR2 is SNEGSKA (reference sequence). The CDR3 contains 13 residues. The J segment lost 4 bases and the V segment lost 6 bases, leaving 8 bases of the junction unmatched.

This chain links TRBV24-1 with TRBJ1-2; D is unresolved. This CDR3 is built from 11 residues. From germline, CDR1 is KGHDR and CDR2 SFDVKD. V gave up 9 bases and J gave up 8 bases, with 12 bases separating them. CDR3 DNA: TGTGCCACCGAGGGAGAGGGAGGCTACACCTTC. Protein sequence: CATEGEGGYTF.

This chain joins TRBV28 and TRBJ2-7; no clear D gene. The V and J ends lost 5 bases and 2 bases respectively, with 16 bases between them. From germline, CDR1 is MDHEN and CDR2 SYDVKM. This CDR3 is built from 15 residues. DNA for the CDR3: TGTGCCAGCAGTCCCCCGGGCACCCTGGCCTACGAGCAGTACTTC. Residues: CASSPPGTLAYEQYF.

The genes are TRBV2 and TRBJ2-3; 9 nucleotides agree with TRBD2. Germline V gene lookup returns CDR1 SNHLY and CDR2 FYNNEI. Germline trimming cut 5 bases from V and 0 bases from J; bases unmatched to any gene: 6. The CDR3 is made up of 16 amino acids. The CDR3 DNA reads TGTGCCAGCAGTCGTGGGACTAGCCGTAGCACAGATACGCAGTATTTT. It encodes CASSRGTSRSTDTQYF.

The chain employs TRBV20-1 and TRBJ2-7; TRBD2 matches 9 bases. The CDR3 is made up of 16 amino acids. In germline, CDR1 is DFQATT, CDR2 SNEGSKA (reference sequence). After removal of 0 bases from V and 3 bases from J, the junction contained 9 bases not matched to a gene. The CDR3: CSARDPFWTSVYEQYF. The CDR3 region has the DNA TGCAGTGCTAGAGATCCCTTTTGGACTAGCGTCTACGAGCAGTACTTC.

This chain links TRBV7-8 with TRBJ2-1, with 9 bases fitting TRBD2. Trimming at V came to 5 bases and at J to 12 bases, leaving 8 bases not matched to a gene. The germline CDR1 and CDR2 sequences are SGHVS and FQNEAQ. The CDR3 runs to 13 residues. This CDR3 reads CASSPQAGGPQFF. CDR3 nucleotides: TGTGCCAGCAGCCCCCAAGCGGGGGGTCCGCAGTTCTTC.

The CDR3 DNA sequence: TGCGTCTCCGAGACCCAACTCCCATACGAGCAGTACTTC. Protein sequence: CVSETQLPYEQYF. The chain links TRBV5-1 to TRBJ2-7; no clear D. Germline V gene lookup returns CDR1 SGHRS and CDR2 YFSETQ. CDR3 length equals 13 residues.

The chain uses TRBV29-1 and TRBJ2-2; D gene ambiguous. Germline V gene lookup returns CDR1 SQVTM and CDR2 ANQGSEA. The CDR3 runs 12 residues. The ends were cut back, 4 bases at V and 5 bases at J, with 8 bases in the middle. The CDR3 here is CSVVESTGELFF. The CDR3 DNA reads TGCAGCGTTGTGGAAAGTACCGGGGAGCTGTTTTTT.

V gene TRBV30 combines with J gene TRBJ1-2, with TRBD1 matching 8 bases. With V trimmed by 0 bases and J by 2 bases, 17 bases remained unmatched. The CDR3 has 19 amino acids. Germline V gives CDR1 GTSNPN, CDR2 SVGIG (reference sequence). The CDR3 DNA follows: TGTGCCTGGAGTGTCCAGACGGCCGTGCGACAGGGGTCCAACTATGGCTACACCTTC. This sequence encodes CAWSVQTAVRQGSNYGYTF.

The chain employs TRBV7-9 and TRBJ2-1, with D perhaps matching TRBD2 (6 bases). Between the trimmed V and J ends, which lost 1 base and 2 bases, there was a span of 9 bases. The CDR3 length is 15 residues. Germline loops: CDR1 SEHNR, CDR2 FQNEAQ (reference sequence). CDR3 DNA sequence: TGTGCCAGCAGCTTAGGGCGGGATCCCTACAATGAGCAGTTCTTC. Its translation: CASSLGRDPYNEQFF.